The present T cell receptor (beta chain) was sequenced within a study of T cell repertoires in cytomegalovirus infection. Looking at the study overall: Public signatures in TCR beta pointed to CMV infection and matching HLA type. Overall study results and limits: Carriage of CMV together with the relevant HLA was identifiable through cumulative public TCR beta family frequency. HLA-C-restricted TCR beta clonotypes specific for CMV led the ex vivo response.

In the case of this clonotype: What it binds is unknown.

TCRdb reprocessed the reads with MiXCR, giving one entry per CDR3 protein. The sample lists more than 150,000 distinct CDR3 sequences, 28% occurring once. Looked up from germline, CDR1 is SGHTA and CDR2 is FQGNSA. The V and J ends lost 4 bases and 16 bases respectively, with 17 bases between them. CDR3 length equals 12 residues. This sequence was found in a human donor in good health (CMV status not recorded). Some clones in this sample may be carry-over from other donors' samples. The sequenced sample consisted of PBMCs. The chain couples TRBV7-2 to TRBJ2-1; D assignment may be TRBD1 or TRBD2 (5 bases each). CDR3 DNA: TGTGCCAGCAGCTCCGGGACCCATCACGGCTTCTTC. This encodes CASSSGTHHGFF. The whole variable domain, remainder taken from reference TRBV7-2 and TRBJ2-1, is GAGVSQSPSNKVTEKGKDVELRCDPISGHTALYWYRQSLGQGLEFLIYFQGNSAPDKSGLPSDRFSAERTGGSVSTLTIQRTQQEDSAVYLCASSSGTHHGFFGPGTRLTVL.